This TCR beta chain was observed in a study of shared clonotypes between healthy human individuals. In the study overall: Three plates each covered CD4 naive and memory; CD8 naive two, CD8 memory one.

The CDR3 runs to 14 residues. J lost 4 bases, V lost 6 bases, and 5 bases had no gene match. In germline, CDR1 is MDHEN, CDR2 SYDVKM. Repertoires were generated with immunoSEQ multiplex PCR, while TCRdb's copy carries only in-frame clones and drops some. Of about 1,500,000 clones in the sample, around 97% were seen once. Whole-study findings and limits: Relative to clonotypes present in all four donors, those not shared had lower generation probabilities. Naive subsets tended to show greater estimated richness than memory subsets.

The donors were adults (healthy and HIV-negative) with no recent acute infections or vaccinations. Worth noting for this clone: The target antigen is unknown.

The V and J genes are TRBV28 and TRBJ1-5, with 8 bases lining up with TRBD1. The sample consisted of naive CD4+ T cells sorted from blood. Described subset: CD45RA+ positively selected. This sequence was found in a man aged 25-40 years in good health. CDR3 sequence (DNA): TGTGCCAGCAGACTTGGACAGGGTAATCAGCCCCAGCATTTT. As protein: CASRLGQGNQPQHF. The full variable domain, its missing parts supplied by reference TRBV28 and TRBJ1-5, is DVKVTQSSRYLVKRTGEKVFLECVQDMDHENMFWYRQDPGLGLRLIYFSYDVKMKEKGDIPEGYSVSREKKERFSLILESASTNQTSMYLCASRLGQGNQPQHFGDGTRLSIL.